The rows below give T cell receptor beta chains drawn from one sample of a study of blood T cell repertoires in COVID-19. The repertoire was sequenced with immunoSEQ multiplex PCR; TCRdb's copy has only in-frame clones and lacks some. The sample holds about 500,000 clones; roughly 89% are singletons and the top ten take roughly 1%. Source material: peripheral blood. Receptor source: a man aged 18 to 30 with COVID-19, enrolled during active disease. CDR3s include the opening cysteine and the closing phenylalanine or tryptophan. Fields, in order: D gene, clone size, V gene, J gene, CDR3 protein, CDR3 DNA. D genes are given only for firm matches. Clone size appears in some rows only: once, few, many, or a class for an expanded clone.

NA,NA,TRBV24-1,TRBJ1-4,CATSEQGFEKLFF,TGTGCCACCAGTGAGCAGGGATTTGAAAAACTGTTTTTT
NA,NA,TRBV12-2,TRBJ2-7,CASRLAQGGTQCLYEQYF,TGTGCAAGTCGCTTAGCTCAAGGCGGGACTCAATGCCTTTACGAGCAGTACTTC
NA,NA,TRBV11-2,TRBJ1-1,CASSLAGNTEAFF,TGTGCCAGCAGCTTAGCGGGGAACACTGAAGCTTTCTTT
NA,NA,TRBV3-1/TRBV3-2,TRBJ1-2,CASSQEQGMGYGYTF,TGTGCCAGCAGCCAAGAACAGGGCATGGGCTATGGCTACACCTTC
TRBD1,NA,TRBV30,TRBJ2-7,CASRTGTYEQYF,TGTGCCTCCAGGACAGGGACCTACGAGCAGTACTTC
TRBD2,NA,TRBV3-1/TRBV3-2,TRBJ2-7,CASSPSRTSWIYEQYF,TGTGCCAGCAGCCCCTCCCGGACTAGCTGGATCTACGAGCAGTACTTC
NA,NA,TRBV5-1,TRBJ2-2,CASSHGNTGELFF,TGCGCCAGCAGCCACGGGAACACCGGGGAGCTGTTTTTT
TRBD1,NA,TRBV5-1,TRBJ2-2,CASSSDGQGAGELFF,TGCGCCAGCAGCTCCGACGGACAGGGGGCGGGGGAGCTGTTTTTT
NA,NA,TRBV9,TRBJ2-1,CASSVGESRRREQFF,TGTGCCAGCAGCGTAGGGGAGTCACGACGACGTGAGCAGTTCTTC
TRBD1,NA,TRBV4-1,TRBJ2-1,CASSLQAQGVSSYNEQFF,TGCGCCAGCAGCCTGCAGGCTCAGGGGGTGAGTTCCTACAATGAGCAGTTCTTC
NA,NA,TRBV2,TRBJ1-1,CASSMYQANTEAFF,TGTGCCAGCTCCATGTATCAGGCGAACACTGAAGCTTTCTTT
TRBD2,once,TRBV7-9,TRBJ2-5,CASSQGLAGYQETQYF,TGTGCCAGCAGCCAAGGACTAGCGGGTTATCAAGAGACCCAGTACTTC
NA,NA,TRBV6-1,TRBJ2-5,CASSERGGSQTQYF,TGTGCCAGCAGTGAACGTGGGGGGTCACAGACCCAGTACTTC
TRBD2,NA,TRBV10-2,TRBJ2-2,CASILAGTGELFF,TGCGCCAGCATTCTAGCGGGGACCGGGGAGCTGTTTTTT
NA,few,TRBV6-4,TRBJ2-3,CASSESSAPTDTQYF,TGTGCCAGCAGCGAATCTAGCGCGCCCACAGATACGCAGTATTTT
NA,NA,TRBV27,TRBJ1-6,CASSSPRVGRSPLHF,TGTGCCAGCAGTTCTCCCAGGGTAGGAAGATCACCCCTCCACTTT
NA,NA,TRBV6-5,TRBJ1-2,CASSYTPGLITSGYTF,TGTGCCAGCAGTTACACCCCGGGACTGATAACTAGTGGCTACACCTTC
TRBD1,NA,TRBV19,TRBJ2-6,CASRDRAKAGANVLTF,TGTGCCAGTAGGGACAGGGCGAAAGCTGGGGCCAACGTCCTGACTTTC
TRBD2,NA,TRBV2,TRBJ2-1,CASSENGRPSNEQFF,TGTGCCAGCAGTGAAAACGGGAGGCCCTCCAATGAGCAGTTCTTC
TRBD1,NA,TRBV6-7,TRBJ1-5,CASSRGTGKFGNQPQHF,TGTGCCAGCAGCAGGGGGACAGGGAAGTTTGGCAATCAGCCCCAGCATTTT
NA,NA,TRBV6-4,TRBJ1-5,CASARESNQPQHF,TGTGCCAGCGCGAGGGAGAGCAATCAGCCCCAGCATTTT
TRBD2,once,TRBV4-1,TRBJ2-3,CASSQATSGRSGTQYF,TGCGCCAGCAGCCAAGCAACTAGCGGGAGGAGCGGTACGCAGTATTTT
TRBD1,NA,TRBV19,TRBJ1-5,CASSPRDSSNQPQHF,TGTGCCAGTAGTCCTCGGGACAGCTCCAATCAGCCCCAGCATTTT
NA,NA,TRBV2,TRBJ2-7,CASSEGPGISYEQYF,TGTGCCAGCAGTGAAGGGCCGGGGATCTCCTACGAGCAGTACTTC
NA,once,TRBV19,TRBJ2-2,CASSEGSGYTGELFF,TGTGCCAGTAGCGAGGGTAGCGGTTACACCGGGGAGCTGTTTTTT
NA,NA,TRBV2,TRBJ2-2,CASRGTPDTGELFF,TGTGCCAGCAGGGGGACTCCGGACACCGGGGAGCTGTTTTTT
TRBD1,NA,TRBV5-6,TRBJ1-4,CASSDPRGTGDEKLFF,TGTGCCAGCAGCGATCCCCGAGGGACAGGGGATGAAAAACTGTTTTTT
NA,NA,TRBV5-6,TRBJ1-1,CASSLVPGISLNTEAFF,TGTGCCAGCAGCTTGGTGCCAGGGATATCGTTGAACACTGAAGCTTTCTTT
NA,NA,TRBV2,TRBJ2-1,CALAGAGATYNEQFF,TGTGCTTTGGCGGGGGCAGGAGCAACCTACAATGAGCAGTTCTTC
NA,once,TRBV15,TRBJ2-1,CATSGGLPPRDNEQFF,TGTGCCACCAGCGGGGGACTTCCGCCACGCGACAATGAGCAGTTCTTC
NA,NA,TRBV19,TRBJ1-2,CASSMFVGVTNYGYTF,TGTGCCAGTAGTATGTTCGTGGGCGTAACTAACTATGGCTACACCTTC
NA,NA,TRBV25-1,TRBJ1-3,CASSEGTGSSGNTIYF,TGTGCCAGCAGTGAAGGGACCGGGAGCTCTGGAAACACCATATATTTT
TRBD2,NA,TRBV6-1,TRBJ2-1,CASSEEGLAGSLYNEQFF,TGTGCCAGCAGTGAAGAGGGACTAGCGGGATCCCTCTACAATGAGCAGTTCTTC
NA,NA,TRBV5-1,TRBJ1-1,CASSLEGSGTEAFF,TGCGCCAGCAGCTTGGAGGGTAGCGGGACTGAAGCTTTCTTT
TRBD2,NA,TRBV19,TRBJ2-1,CASSSSGSHNEQFF,TGTGCCAGTAGTTCTAGCGGGAGCCACAATGAGCAGTTCTTC
NA,NA,TRBV6-5,TRBJ2-7,CASSFGGRESYEQYF,TGTGCCAGCAGTTTCGGGGGGCGCGAGTCCTACGAGCAGTACTTC
TRBD2,NA,TRBV4-1,TRBJ2-1,CASSQDGQGGRNEQFF,TGCGCCAGCAGCCAAGATGGGCAGGGAGGGAGGAATGAGCAGTTCTTC
TRBD1,NA,TRBV27,TRBJ1-5,CASRPDRGRSQPQHF,TGTGCCAGCAGGCCGGACAGGGGACGGAGTCAGCCCCAGCATTTT
NA,NA,TRBV20-1,TRBJ1-5,CSASKQGGNQPQHF,TGCAGTGCTAGTAAGCAGGGCGGCAATCAGCCCCAGCATTTT
NA,NA,TRBV19,TRBJ2-1,CASSIGRENHEQFF,TGTGCCAGTAGTATCGGACGGGAGAACCATGAGCAGTTCTTC